These T cell receptor beta chains were read from a single sample in a study of blood T cell repertoires in COVID-19. Produced via immunoSEQ multiplex PCR; TCRdb's table is partial and in-frame only. The sample holds roughly 87,000 clones, approximately 88% seen once. The sample consisted of peripheral blood. Source of these receptors: a woman in her fifties or sixties with acute or convalescent COVID-19. Each CDR3 is given with its conserved first and last residue. A D gene is named only where the DNA matches it firmly. Clone size appears in some rows only: once, few, many, or a class for an expanded clone.

j_call d_call v_call clone_size cdr3_nt cdr3_aa
TRBJ2-5 TRBD1 TRBV11-1 NA TGTGCCAGCAGCCCGGGACAGAGGGAGACCCAGTACTTC CASSPGQRETQYF
TRBJ1-3 TRBD1 TRBV28 NA TGTGCCACCCGAGGGGGCCCTGGAAACACCATATATTTT CATRGGPGNTIYF
TRBJ1-3 TRBD1 TRBV28 NA TGTGCCAGCAGTATCCACAGGGGTGGAAACACCATATATTTT CASSIHRGGNTIYF
TRBJ2-3 TRBD2 TRBV6-4 NA TGTGCCAGCAGTGACACCCTAGCGGCAGATACGCAGTATTTT CASSDTLAADTQYF
TRBJ2-7 TRBD1 TRBV7-2 NA TGTGCCAGCAGCTTAATGGCCAGGGGGTGGGACGAGCAGTACTTC CASSLMARGWDEQYF
TRBJ2-3 NA TRBV2 NA TGTGCCAGCAGAAACAGGGCGCCAGATACGCAGTATTTT CASRNRAPDTQYF
TRBJ2-1 TRBD2 TRBV7-9 NA TGTGCCAGCAGCTTACGTAACCTAGCGGGGGATAATGAGCAGTTCTTC CASSLRNLAGDNEQFF
TRBJ1-4 NA TRBV30 NA TGTGCCTGGACCCACATTAATGAAAAACTGTTTTTT CAWTHINEKLFF
TRBJ1-1 NA TRBV11-1 few TGTGCCAGCAGCTACACGAACACTGAAGCTTTCTTT CASSYTNTEAFF
TRBJ1-1 NA TRBV11-2 NA TGTGCCAGCAGCTTAGATCTAGGCACTGAAGCTTTCTTT CASSLDLGTEAFF
TRBJ1-4 NA TRBV3-1/TRBV3-2 once TGTGCCAGCAGCCATACAGGGATCAATGAAAAACTGTTTTTT CASSHTGINEKLFF
TRBJ1-1 NA TRBV6-1 NA TGTGCCAGCAGTGAACTTAGTTGGAACACTGAAGCTTTCTTT CASSELSWNTEAFF
TRBJ1-5 TRBD1 TRBV6-6 NA TGTGCCAGCAGTTACACAGGACAGGTCAATCAGCCCCAGCATTTT CASSYTGQVNQPQHF
TRBJ1-2 NA TRBV4-2 few TGTGCCAGCAGCCAAGATTGGGCGACAGGTGCCTATGGCTACACCTTC CASSQDWATGAYGYTF
TRBJ1-1 NA TRBV7-9 NA TGTGCCAGCAGCTTAGCGCGGGGGAACACTGAAGCTTTCTTT CASSLARGNTEAFF
TRBJ1-1 TRBD1 TRBV30 once TGTGCCTGGAGCCCAGGGACAGGGGCCTCCCGAGCTTTCTTT CAWSPGTGASRAFF
TRBJ1-1 NA TRBV30 NA TGTGCCTGGAGTGGGCAGGGAAGGGCTTTCTTT CAWSGQGRAFF
TRBJ1-5 TRBD1 TRBV4-2 NA TGTGCCAGCAGCCAAGGGGGACAGGGAGATTATAGCAATCAGCCCCAGCATTTT CASSQGGQGDYSNQPQHF
TRBJ1-2 NA TRBV12-3/TRBV12-4 NA TGTGCCAGCAGTTTAAGGCAGGGATATGGCTACACCTTC CASSLRQGYGYTF
TRBJ1-4 TRBD1 TRBV5-8 NA TGTGCCAGCAGCCGCCAGACAGGGCCAAATGAAAAACTGTTTTTT CASSRQTGPNEKLFF
TRBJ1-2 TRBD1 TRBV30 NA TGTGCCTGGAGGACCGGGACAGGCTATGGCTACACCTTC CAWRTGTGYGYTF
TRBJ1-4 TRBD1 TRBV18 NA TGTGCCAGCTCACCACTACAGGGGCGGGGTGAAAAACTGTTTTTT CASSPLQGRGEKLFF
TRBJ1-4 TRBD1 TRBV9 NA TGTGCCAGCAGCGTAGCTTCGCAGGGGGCAACTAATGAAAAACTGTTTTTT CASSVASQGATNEKLFF
TRBJ2-1 TRBD2 TRBV5-6 NA TGTGCCAGCAGCCCGGGACTAGCGGGGAGACATAAGCAGTTCTTC CASSPGLAGRHKQFF
TRBJ1-1 TRBD1 TRBV3-1/TRBV3-2 few TGTGCCAGCAGCCAAGTGGACAGGGGGGCTTTCTTT CASSQVDRGAFF
TRBJ2-1 TRBD2 TRBV2 once TGTGCCAGCAGCGCCGGACTAGCGGGTGGTTTCTTC CASSAGLAGGFF
TRBJ1-5 NA TRBV2 once TGTGCCAGCTGTCTGGTAACTGGGCATCAGCCCCAGCATTTT CASCLVTGHQPQHF
TRBJ1-2 NA TRBV6-5 NA TGTGCCAGCAGGACGACAGGTGCCCGCTATGGCTACACCTTC CASRTTGARYGYTF
TRBJ1-1 NA TRBV27 once TGTGCCAGCAGTTTAACAGAAAACACTGAAGCTTTCTTT CASSLTENTEAFF
TRBJ1-1 TRBD1 TRBV4-1 NA TGCGCCAGCAGCCCGGGACAGGGGGACCCTGAAGCTTTCTTT CASSPGQGDPEAFF
TRBJ2-5 NA TRBV7-6 NA TGTGCCAGCAGCAAGCAGGTGTTCCAAGAGACCCAGTACTTC CASSKQVFQETQYF
TRBJ2-3 NA TRBV29-1 NA TGCAGCGTTGAGAGAGCATCGGCAGATACGCAGTATTTT CSVERASADTQYF
TRBJ1-6 TRBD1 TRBV5-6 NA TGTGCCAGCAGCGCGTACGGACAGGGGCGGAATTCACCCCTCCACTTT CASSAYGQGRNSPLHF
TRBJ1-2 TRBD1 TRBV6-5 NA TGTGCCAGCAGCCTCACAGGGGAGAGGTCCCCCTACACCTTC CASSLTGERSPYTF
TRBJ2-7 TRBD2 TRBV2 NA TGTGCCAGCAGGCCGGGACTAGCGGATCAACTCTGGAGCGAGCAGTACTTC CASRPGLADQLWSEQYF
TRBJ1-6 NA TRBV28 NA TGTGCCTCCCACGGCAGGGTGGCCTCACCCCTCCACTTT CASHGRVASPLHF
TRBJ1-3 TRBD1 TRBV2 NA TGTGCCAGCAGGCCAGGGGGCGGTGGAAACACCATATATTTT CASRPGGGGNTIYF
TRBJ2-7 NA TRBV29-1 NA TGCAGCGTTGAAACGACAGGAGCCTACGAGCAGTACTTC CSVETTGAYEQYF
TRBJ2-3 NA TRBV7-8 NA TGTGCCAGCAGACCTGGCGGGACAGATACGCAGTATTTT CASRPGGTDTQYF
TRBJ1-5 NA TRBV6-5 NA TGTGCCAGCAGTTTGAGGGTGCGGGATCAGCCCCAGCATTTT CASSLRVRDQPQHF
TRBJ1-2 TRBD1 TRBV7-3 few TGTGCCAGCACCTTTGGACAGGGACCCTTGGATGGCTACACCTTC CASTFGQGPLDGYTF
TRBJ2-7 TRBD2 TRBV2 NA TGTGCCAGCAGCCCCTACTACCAGCGGGGCACCTACGAGCAGTACTTC CASSPYYQRGTYEQYF
TRBJ2-7 TRBD1 TRBV27 NA TGTGCCAGCAGTTTCCAGGGACAGCTTCACTACGAGCAGTACTTC CASSFQGQLHYEQYF
TRBJ2-5 NA TRBV7-3 NA TGTGCCAGCAGCTTAAGGCCTAGCGAGACCCAGTACTTC CASSLRPSETQYF
TRBJ1-3 NA TRBV6-4 once TGTGCCAGAGGACCGGACAGCTCTGGAAACACCATATATTTT CARGPDSSGNTIYF
TRBJ2-1 NA TRBV18 NA TGTGCCAGCTCACCAAGGGGCCAGGAGGGCTCCTACAATGAGCAGTTCTTC CASSPRGQEGSYNEQFF
TRBJ1-4 TRBD1 TRBV28 NA TGTGCCAGCAGTTCAGGGGGCGAAACTAATGAAAAACTGTTTTTT CASSSGGETNEKLFF
TRBJ2-5 TRBD1 TRBV6-1 NA TGTGCCAGCAGCCGGGACAGGGGTCAGACCCAGTACTTC CASSRDRGQTQYF
TRBJ2-1 NA TRBV2 NA TGTGCCAGCAGGATCGGAGATGGTTCCTACAATGAGCAGTTCTTC CASRIGDGSYNEQFF